One and the same sample provided the 20 T cell receptor beta chains below, sequenced in a study of neurological immune-mediated disorders. TCRdb reprocessed the 5' RACE reads with MiXCR, giving one entry per CDR3 protein. The top ten clones hold about 2% of a sample with tens of thousands of distinct CDR3 sequences, over 3.5% of them seen once. The sequencing input was PBMCs. All receptors come from a woman in her 50s with multiple sclerosis.

This clonotype showed up just a few times. This may come from a read error, since a much larger clone is one base off. This chain uses TRBV6-5 with TRBJ2-5, with 7 bases that match TRBD2. The germline V gene has CDR1 MNHEY and CDR2 SVGAGI. The CDR3 runs to 14 residues. Unmatched junction bases numbered 8, after V lost 6 bases and J lost 4 bases. CDR3 bases: TGTGCCAGCAGCAGGACTAGGATGGGAGAGACCCAGTACTTC. Translating gives CASSRTRMGETQYF.

Many counts were recorded for this clonotype. V and J are TRBV6-2 or TRBV6-3 and TRBJ2-3; the D is unclear. The CDR3 length is 12 residues. V was shortened by 7 bases and J by 7 bases, with 12 bases between the two germline ends. Germline lookup yields CDR1 MNHEY and CDR2 SVGEGT. CDR3 nucleotide sequence: TGTGCCAGCACCTTTCCTGATCATACGCAGTATTTT. It translates to CASTFPDHTQYF.

The table lists this clonotype with a few counts. The CDR3 DNA sequence: TGTGCCAGCAGCCAAAGGAGTATCGGAAGCAATGAGCAGTTCTTC. Its protein product is CASSQRSIGSNEQFF. J is TRBJ2-1 and V is TRBV14; D gene ambiguous. Germline V gene sequence: CDR1 SGHDN, CDR2 FVKESK. Trimming shortened V by 2 bases and J by 6 bases, and 14 bases separated the two germline ends. This CDR3 contains 15 residues.

This clonotype occurred many times. A much larger clone lies one base from this, so it may be a read error. The chain uses TRBV12-5 and TRBJ2-4; D is perhaps TRBD1 (5 bases). This CDR3 has 14 amino acids. V was pared by 8 bases and J by 10 bases, with 21 bases between. Germline CDR1 and CDR2: LGHNT and FRNRAP. Here the CDR3 DNA reads TGTGCTAGTAGTCCAGCAGGGTGGGGAAAAATTCAGTACTTC. Translation: CASSPAGWGKIQYF.

With respect to this clonotype: A read error is possible here, since a much larger clone lies one base away. The chain is built from TRBV5-1 and TRBJ2-1; either TRBD1 or TRBD2 may supply D (5 bases each). The CDR3 sequence is 16 residues long. The germline V gene encodes CDR1 SGHRS and CDR2 YFSETQ. Trimming left V 6 bases short and J 4 bases short, with 20 bases between. CDR3 residues: CASTLQHGAGYNEQFF. The CDR3 DNA sequence: TGCGCCAGCACACTACAACACGGGGCTGGGTACAATGAGCAGTTCTTC.

This clonotype was counted ten times or more. The chain is built from TRBV15 and TRBJ2-7, with 11 bases identical to TRBD2. The germline CDR1 and CDR2 sequences are LNHNV and YYDKDF (reference sequence). This CDR3 has 16 amino acids. V dropped 1 base and J dropped 3; count of bases not matched to a gene: 5. CDR3 sequence: CATSRGPGTSGYEQYF. In DNA, the CDR3 is TGTGCCACCAGCAGAGGTCCAGGGACTAGCGGCTACGAGCAGTACTTC.

In its sample, this clonotype was seen many times. The genes are TRBV7-2 and TRBJ1-2; D perhaps matches TRBD1 (6 bases). The CDR3 extends over 15 amino acids. V lost 5 bases, J lost 2 bases, and 15 bases lay in between. Germline V gene data show CDR1 as SGHTA and CDR2 as FQGNSA. CDR3 bases: TGTGCCAGCAGCCCGGGTGGGGGCACGAACTATGGCTACACCTTC. Translated, it gives CASSPGGGTNYGYTF.

This clonotype was seen ten or more times. The chain combines TRBV10-3 with TRBJ1-1; 7 nucleotides align to TRBD1. Germline lookup yields CDR1 ENHRY and CDR2 SYGVKD. There are 15 residues in the CDR3. V was pared by 6 bases and J by 0 bases, with 7 bases of the junction left unmatched. This CDR3 is CAIRTGQTLNTEAFF. As DNA, the CDR3 is TGTGCCATCAGGACGGGACAGACCCTGAACACTGAAGCTTTCTTT.

This clonotype was counted at least ten times. V gene TRBV20-1 combines with J gene TRBJ2-2, with 11 bases that match TRBD1. The CDR3 spans 14 residues. Germline assignment: CDR1 DFQATT and CDR2 SNEGSKA (reference sequence). Trimming took 1 base from V and 9 from J; bases not matched to a gene: 4. This chain's CDR3 is CSARVRTGGRELFF. The CDR3 region has the DNA TGCAGTGCTAGAGTTCGGACAGGGGGCCGGGAGCTGTTTTTT.

This clonotype was picked up many times. The chain joins TRBV20-1 to TRBJ2-7; 8 bases map to TRBD1. Per germline, CDR1 DFQATT and CDR2 SNEGSKA (reference sequence). CDR3 length equals 13 residues. With 5 bases clipped from V and 4 bases from J, the junction kept 7 bases outside the gene matches. CDR3 coding DNA: TGCAGTGCTCCCCAGGGGGCGGTTTACGAGCAGTACTTC. Amino acids: CSAPQGAVYEQYF.

This clonotype has a count of ten or more. The V gene is TRBV20-1, the J gene TRBJ2-2; tentative D call: TRBD2 (6 bases). Trimming took off 2 bases at V and 8 bases at J, with 21 bases between the two ends. The germline CDR1 and CDR2 sequences are DFQATT and SNEGSKA (reference sequence). The CDR3 extends over 16 amino acids. The CDR3 nucleotides read TGCAGTGCTAGACCCCCGGGACTCAAACAATGGGGGGAGCTGTTTTTT. It is translated as CSARPPGLKQWGELFF.

There are many counts of this clonotype. Written as DNA, the CDR3 is TGTGCCAGCAGCTTAGTCACAGGGAACGAGCAGTACTTC. Its translation: CASSLVTGNEQYF. The chain links TRBV7-2 to TRBJ2-7, with a possible D match to TRBD1 (6 bases). The CDR3 runs 13 residues. V lost 1 base and J 5 bases, leaving 9 bases between the germline ends. Germline loops: CDR1 SGHTA, CDR2 FQGNSA.

This chain links TRBV20-1 with TRBJ1-5; no clear D. Germline V gene sequence: CDR1 DFQATT, CDR2 SNEGSKA (reference sequence). The CDR3 covers 14 residues. V was cut by 5 bases and J by 1 base, with 12 bases left in between. In nucleotides, the CDR3 is TGCAGTGCTCCCTTTCGTGGGAGCAATCAGCCCCAGCATTTT. It encodes CSAPFRGSNQPQHF.

There are many counts of this clonotype. This chain's CDR3 is CASSLGPGQGSTGELFF. The DNA of the CDR3 is TGCGCCAGCAGCTTAGGCCCGGGACAGGGGAGCACCGGGGAGCTGTTTTTT. The chain is built from TRBV5-1 and TRBJ2-2; 10 bases align to TRBD1. The ends lost 2 bases at V and 4 bases at J; junction bases unmatched: 8. Per the germline V gene, CDR1 is SGHRS and CDR2 is YFSETQ. This CDR3 region has 17 residues.

At least ten counts were recorded for this clonotype. A junction boundary mismatches the germline segment, possibly from a read error. The chain is built from TRBV12-3 or TRBV12-4 and TRBJ1-2, with 7 bases that match TRBD1. The CDR3 loop spans 13 amino acids. The CDR3 DNA sequence: TGTGCCAGCACCCCAGGGGACAGTCTTGACCCTATCTTC. This codes for CASTPGDSLDPIF.

This clonotype was recorded many times. V gene TRBV20-1 combines with J gene TRBJ2-3, with 10 bases aligning to TRBD2. The CDR3 is 14 residues long. The germline gives CDR1 DFQATT, CDR2 SNEGSKA (reference sequence). V shed 2 bases and J 5 bases; nucleotides not matched to a gene: 4. CDR3 region: CSARLAGAGDTQYF. In DNA, the CDR3 is TGCAGTGCTAGACTAGCGGGAGCCGGAGATACGCAGTATTTT.

This clonotype was counted ten times or more. CDR3 sequence: CSARDGSGGDQPQHF. CDR3 coding DNA: TGCAGTGCTAGAGATGGATCTGGGGGGGATCAGCCCCAGCATTTT. V gene TRBV20-1 combines with J gene TRBJ1-5, with D perhaps matching TRBD1 (5 bases). Between the trimmed V and J ends, which lost 0 bases and 5 bases, there was a span of 14 bases. Germline V gene data show CDR1 as DFQATT and CDR2 as SNEGSKA (reference sequence). This CDR3 has 15 amino acids.

This clonotype was seen many times. The rearrangement uses TRBV4-3 and TRBJ2-3; no reliable D call. Trimming left V 1 base short and J 4 bases short, with 3 bases between. Per the germline V gene, CDR1 is LGHNA and CDR2 is YSLEER. This CDR3 has 12 residues. The CDR3 DNA reads as TGCGCCAGCAGCCAAGGGGCAGATACGCAGTATTTT. Translation: CASSQGADTQYF.

This clonotype was counted ten times or more. V and J are TRBV6-5 and TRBJ2-1; 8 bases line up with TRBD2. The germline V gene encodes CDR1 MNHEY and CDR2 SVGAGI. This CDR3 region has 14 residues. V was clipped by 5 bases and J by 8 bases; unmatched bases: 8. The CDR3 DNA reads as TGTGCCAGCAGTAGACAGCGGGAGTGGTATGAGCAGTTCTTC. It is translated as CASSRQREWYEQFF.

The chain uses TRBV20-1 and TRBJ1-4, with D possibly matching TRBD1 (5 bases). The CDR3 length is 16 residues. Germline CDR1 and CDR2: DFQATT and SNEGSKA (reference sequence). V dropped 7 bases and J dropped 0 bases, with 18 bases sitting between them. DNA of the CDR3: TGCAGTGTCCGTACCCAGGGCCTTGCAACTAATGAAAAACTGTTTTTT. Encoded protein: CSVRTQGLATNEKLFF.